This T cell receptor beta chain was sequenced for a study of T cells in Graves' hyperthyroidism and ophthalmopathy. Study conclusions and caveats: Ophthalmopathy, as predicted by the model, came a median about seven months after the prediction.

This clonotype was found many times. Its matching antigen is unknown. V dropped 2 bases and J dropped 3 bases, with 10 bases sitting between them. Germline lookup yields CDR1 SEHNR and CDR2 FQNEAQ (reference sequence). CDR3 length: 14 residues. Amplification targeted TCR beta CDR3 regions from RNA transcripts. TCR CDR3 regions were first amplified by RT-PCR with HTBI primers. From the multiplex PCR reads, TCRdb called clonotypes with MiXCR, one entry per CDR3 protein. The table shows approximately 600,000 distinct CDR3 sequences, with roughly 13% occurring only once. The material sequenced was blood. This rearrangement joins TRBV7-9 to TRBJ1-1; no definite D call. This receptor was obtained from a woman aged 25 to 39 with Graves' hyperthyroidism that later progressed to Graves' ophthalmopathy. As DNA, the CDR3 is TGTGCCAGCAGCTTAAGTCTTGTGGACACTGAAGCTTTCTTT. Translation gives CASSLSLVDTEAFF.